The sequence of this T cell receptor (beta chain) was determined in a study of cytomegalovirus exposure and HLA in healthy donors. This clone was counted a few times. Germline CDR1 reads SGHDT; CDR2 reads YYEEEE. V shed 2 bases, J shed 3 bases, and the junction held 8 bases outside the gene matches. The CDR3 totals 16 residues. PCR involved 60 Vbeta and 13 Jbeta primers. Assay used: immunoSEQ multiplex PCR; TCRdb lists only in-frame clones, some missing. The repertoire holds about 160,000 clones, with 70% as singletons. Material: PBMCs. This receptor was taken from a man between 18 and 35 years old in good health and CMV-seropositive. V usage is TRBV5-6 and J usage is TRBJ2-1, with 7 bases that match TRBD2. The CDR3, as DNA: TGTGCCAGCAGCTTAAAACTAGCGTACGACTACAATGAGCAGTTCTTC. Protein: CASSLKLAYDYNEQFF. The full variable domain, with the rest looked up from reference TRBV5-6 and TRBJ2-1, is DAGVTQSPTHLIKTRGQQVTLRCSPKSGHDTVSWYQQALGQGPQFIFQYYEEEERQRGNFPDRFSGHQFPNYSSELNVNALLLGDSALYLCASSLKLAYDYNEQFFGPGTRLTVL.